This T cell receptor (beta chain) is drawn from a study of PD-1 blockade in classical Hodgkin lymphoma. All trial patients relapsed after autologous stem cell transplantation. The V gene's germline CDR1 is SNHLY and CDR2 FYNNEI. This CDR3 region has 15 residues. V lost 2 bases and J lost 3, with 11 bases in between. Produced via immunoSEQ multiplex PCR; TCRdb's table is partial and in-frame only. This sample has about 76,000 clones, with roughly nine tenths found just once. The sequence was collected from a human donor with classical Hodgkin lymphoma. The chain combines TRBV2 with TRBJ2-1, with D unresolved. The sequenced sample was peripheral blood mononuclear cells (PBMCs), obtained at baseline. The CDR3 here is CASSEFPINYNEQFF. CDR3 bases: TGTGCCAGCAGTGAATTTCCTATTAACTACAATGAGCAGTTCTTC.